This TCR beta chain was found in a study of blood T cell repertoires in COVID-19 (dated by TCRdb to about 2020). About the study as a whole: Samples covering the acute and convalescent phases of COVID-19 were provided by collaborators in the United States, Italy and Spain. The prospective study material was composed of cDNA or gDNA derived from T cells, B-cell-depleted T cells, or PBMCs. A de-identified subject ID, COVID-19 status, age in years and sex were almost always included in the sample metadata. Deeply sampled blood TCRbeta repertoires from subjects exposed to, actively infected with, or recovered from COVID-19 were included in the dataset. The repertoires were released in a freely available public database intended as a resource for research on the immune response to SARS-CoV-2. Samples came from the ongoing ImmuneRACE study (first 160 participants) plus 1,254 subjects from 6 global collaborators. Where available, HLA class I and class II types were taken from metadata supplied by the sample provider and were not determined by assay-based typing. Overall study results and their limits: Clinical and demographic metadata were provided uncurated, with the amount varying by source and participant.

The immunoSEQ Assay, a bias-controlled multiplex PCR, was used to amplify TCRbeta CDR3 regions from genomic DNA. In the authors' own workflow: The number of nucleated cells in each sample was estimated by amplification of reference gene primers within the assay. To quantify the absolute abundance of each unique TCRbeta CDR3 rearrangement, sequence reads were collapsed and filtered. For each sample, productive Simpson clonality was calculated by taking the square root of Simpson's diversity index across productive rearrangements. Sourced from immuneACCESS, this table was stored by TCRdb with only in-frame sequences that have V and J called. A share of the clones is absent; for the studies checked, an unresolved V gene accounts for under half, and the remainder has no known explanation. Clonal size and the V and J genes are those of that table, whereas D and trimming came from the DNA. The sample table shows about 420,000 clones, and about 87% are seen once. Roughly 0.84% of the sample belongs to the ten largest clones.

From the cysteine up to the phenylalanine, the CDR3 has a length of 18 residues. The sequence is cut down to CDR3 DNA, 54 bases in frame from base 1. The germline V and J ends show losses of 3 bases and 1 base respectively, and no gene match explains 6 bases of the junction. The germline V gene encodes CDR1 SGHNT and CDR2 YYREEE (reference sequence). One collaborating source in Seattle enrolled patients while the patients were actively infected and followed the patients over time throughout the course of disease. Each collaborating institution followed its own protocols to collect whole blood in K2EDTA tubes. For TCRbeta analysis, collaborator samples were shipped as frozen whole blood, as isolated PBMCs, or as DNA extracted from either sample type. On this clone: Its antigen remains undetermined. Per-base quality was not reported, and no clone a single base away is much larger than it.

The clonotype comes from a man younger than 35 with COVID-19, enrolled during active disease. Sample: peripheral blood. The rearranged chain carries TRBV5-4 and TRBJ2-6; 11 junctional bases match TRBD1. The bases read TGTGCCAGCAGCTACAGGACAGGGGGCCATTCTGGGGCCAACGTCCTGACTTTC. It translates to CASSYRTGGHSGANVLTF.